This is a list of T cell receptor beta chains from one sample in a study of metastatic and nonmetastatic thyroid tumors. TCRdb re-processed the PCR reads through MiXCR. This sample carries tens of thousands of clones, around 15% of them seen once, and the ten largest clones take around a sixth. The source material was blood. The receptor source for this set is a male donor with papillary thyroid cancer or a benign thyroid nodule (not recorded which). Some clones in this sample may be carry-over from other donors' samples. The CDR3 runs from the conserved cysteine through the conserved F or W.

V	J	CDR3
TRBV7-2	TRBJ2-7	CASSLVTYEQYF
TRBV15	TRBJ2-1	CATSRDGGYNEQFF
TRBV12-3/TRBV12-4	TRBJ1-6	CASSTPNSPLHF
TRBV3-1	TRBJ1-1	CASSPQTQGAAFF
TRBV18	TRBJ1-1	CASSPPGTTEAFF
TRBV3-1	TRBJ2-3	CASSPGQGVTDTQYF
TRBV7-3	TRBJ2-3	CASSLSISTDTQYF
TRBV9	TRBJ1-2	CASSPPPGTGDGYGYTF
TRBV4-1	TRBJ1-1	CASSQGGTGGTEAFF
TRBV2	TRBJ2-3	CASRSGAGGFTDTQYF
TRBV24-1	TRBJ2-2	CATRGLAGDSGELFF
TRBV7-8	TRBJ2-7	CASSLDDTRSSYEQYF
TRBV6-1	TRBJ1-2	CASSVQGVGGYTF
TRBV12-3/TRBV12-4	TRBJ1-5	CASSRGGNQPQHF
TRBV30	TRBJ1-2	CAWSARDRSNYGCTF
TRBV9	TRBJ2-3	CASSVVMGGGTDTQYF
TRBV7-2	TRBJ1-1	CASRGGVYTEAFF
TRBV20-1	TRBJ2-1	CSATTHGWTSGNEQFF
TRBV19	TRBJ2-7	CASSTGLAGVEEQYF
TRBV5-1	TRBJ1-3	CASSLVPLSGNTIYF
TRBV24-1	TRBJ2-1	CATSDPLHIREGPNEQFF
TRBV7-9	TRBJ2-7	CASSLAAQNSYEQYF
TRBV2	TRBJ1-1	CASSEGTRNTEAFF
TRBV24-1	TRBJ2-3	CATSDKGLSTDTQYF
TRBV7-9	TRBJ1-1	CASTNTAEAFF
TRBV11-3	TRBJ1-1	CASTRGTGFMNTEAFF
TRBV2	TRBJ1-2	CASRVWDRGYGYTF
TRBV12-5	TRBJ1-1	CASGLGQGNTEAFF
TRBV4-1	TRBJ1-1	CASSQDSGGLENKAFF
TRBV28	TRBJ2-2	CASSWGAYTGELFF
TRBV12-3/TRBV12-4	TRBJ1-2	CASSLADRAFGYTF
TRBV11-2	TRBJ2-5	CASSRPGRKQETQYF
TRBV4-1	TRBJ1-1	CASSQEDEAFF
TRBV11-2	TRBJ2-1	CASSPRTSGSFDEQFF
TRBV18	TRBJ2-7	CASSLGGRPYEQYF
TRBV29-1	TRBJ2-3	CSVEGGDRYRDTQYF
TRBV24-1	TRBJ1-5	CATSDPTRGINQPQHF
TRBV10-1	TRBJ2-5	CASSESASSGGAETQYF
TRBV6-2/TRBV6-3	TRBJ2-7	CASSSWTSGIYEQYF
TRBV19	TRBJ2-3	CASSIVETGITDTQYF
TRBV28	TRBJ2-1	CAISFNERFF
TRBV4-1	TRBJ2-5	CASQGREGTQYF
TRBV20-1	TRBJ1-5	CSAKQPGINQPQHF
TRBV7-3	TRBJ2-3	CASSPGGTDTQYF
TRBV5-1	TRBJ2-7	CASSPGQTASKSVEQYF
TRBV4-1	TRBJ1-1	CASSQDSLNTEAFF
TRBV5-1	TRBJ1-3	CASSPGDISGNTIYF
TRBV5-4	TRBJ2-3	CASSRGQSTDTQYF
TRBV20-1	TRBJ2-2	CSAVKGGSTGELFF
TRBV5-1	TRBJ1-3	CASSSDGGSGNTIYF
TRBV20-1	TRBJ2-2	CSARDWRGANTGELFF
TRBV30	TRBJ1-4	CAWNKGQGNEKLFF